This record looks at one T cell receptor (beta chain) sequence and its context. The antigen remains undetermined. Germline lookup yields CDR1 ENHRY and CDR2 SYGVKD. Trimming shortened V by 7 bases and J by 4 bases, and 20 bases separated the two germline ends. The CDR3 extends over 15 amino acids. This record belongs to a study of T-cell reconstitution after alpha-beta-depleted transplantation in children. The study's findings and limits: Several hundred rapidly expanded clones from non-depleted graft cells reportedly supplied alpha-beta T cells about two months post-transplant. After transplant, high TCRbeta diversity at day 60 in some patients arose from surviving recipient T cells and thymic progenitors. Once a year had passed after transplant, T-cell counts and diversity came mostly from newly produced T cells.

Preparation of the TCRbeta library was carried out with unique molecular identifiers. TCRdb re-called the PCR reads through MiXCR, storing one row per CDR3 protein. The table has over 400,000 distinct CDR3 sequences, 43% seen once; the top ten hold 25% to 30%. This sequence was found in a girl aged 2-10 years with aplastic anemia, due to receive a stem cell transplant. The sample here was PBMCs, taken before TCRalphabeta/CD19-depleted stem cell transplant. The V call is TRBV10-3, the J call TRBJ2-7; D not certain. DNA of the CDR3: TGTGCCATCACCCCTGGCGCGTTGGGGAAATACGAGCAGTACTTC. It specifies CAITPGALGKYEQYF.